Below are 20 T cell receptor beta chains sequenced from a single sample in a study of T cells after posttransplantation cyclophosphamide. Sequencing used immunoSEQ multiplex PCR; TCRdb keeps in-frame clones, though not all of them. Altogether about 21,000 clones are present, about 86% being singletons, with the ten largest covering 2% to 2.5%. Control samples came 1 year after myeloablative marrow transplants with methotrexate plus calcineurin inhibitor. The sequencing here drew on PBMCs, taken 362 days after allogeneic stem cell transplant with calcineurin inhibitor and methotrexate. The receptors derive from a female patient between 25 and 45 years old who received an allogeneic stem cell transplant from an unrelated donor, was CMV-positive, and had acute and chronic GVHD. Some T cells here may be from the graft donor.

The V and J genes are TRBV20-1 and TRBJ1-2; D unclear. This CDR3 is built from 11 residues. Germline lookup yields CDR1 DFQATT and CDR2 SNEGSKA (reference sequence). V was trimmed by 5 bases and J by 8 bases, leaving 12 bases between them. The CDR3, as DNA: TGCAGTGCTGGAAGCCCAGGAGGCTACACCTTC. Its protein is CSAGSPGGYTF.

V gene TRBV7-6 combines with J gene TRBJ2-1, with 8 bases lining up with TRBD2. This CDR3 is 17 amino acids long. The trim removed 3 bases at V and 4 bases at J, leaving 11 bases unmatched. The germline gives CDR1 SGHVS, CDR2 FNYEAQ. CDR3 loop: CASSLLVTGGGYNEQFF. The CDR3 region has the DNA TGTGCCAGCAGCTTGCTCGTCACGGGGGGGGGTTACAATGAGCAGTTCTTC.

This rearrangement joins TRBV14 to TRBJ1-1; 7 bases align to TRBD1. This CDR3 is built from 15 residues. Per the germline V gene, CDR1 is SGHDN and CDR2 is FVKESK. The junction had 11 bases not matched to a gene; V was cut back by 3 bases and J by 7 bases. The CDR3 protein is CASSQTGWAMREAFF. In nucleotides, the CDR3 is TGTGCCAGCAGCCAGACAGGGTGGGCTATGCGTGAAGCTTTCTTT.

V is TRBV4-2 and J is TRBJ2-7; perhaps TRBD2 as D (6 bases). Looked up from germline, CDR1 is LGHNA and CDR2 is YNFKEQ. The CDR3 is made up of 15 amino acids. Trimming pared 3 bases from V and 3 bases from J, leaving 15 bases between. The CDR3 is CASSQGPAGIYEQYF. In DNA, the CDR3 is TGTGCCAGCAGCCAGGGACCGGCGGGGATCTACGAGCAGTACTTC.

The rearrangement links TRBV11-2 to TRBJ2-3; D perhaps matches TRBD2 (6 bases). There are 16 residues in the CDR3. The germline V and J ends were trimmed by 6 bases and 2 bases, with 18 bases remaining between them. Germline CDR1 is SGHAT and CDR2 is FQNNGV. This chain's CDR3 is CASSFYGGSPTDTQYF. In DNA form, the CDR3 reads TGTGCCAGCAGTTTTTACGGGGGATCCCCCACAGATACGCAGTATTTT.

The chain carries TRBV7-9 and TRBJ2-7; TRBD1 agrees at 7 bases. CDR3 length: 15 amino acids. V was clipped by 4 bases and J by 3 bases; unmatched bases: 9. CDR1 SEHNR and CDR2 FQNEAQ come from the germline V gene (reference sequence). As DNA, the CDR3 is TGTGCCAGCAGCTATGACAGGGATCCCTTCTACGAGCAGTACTTC. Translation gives CASSYDRDPFYEQYF.

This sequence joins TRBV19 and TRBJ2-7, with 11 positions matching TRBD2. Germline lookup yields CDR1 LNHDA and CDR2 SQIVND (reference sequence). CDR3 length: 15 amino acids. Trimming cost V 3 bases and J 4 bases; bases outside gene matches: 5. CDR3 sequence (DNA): TGTGCCAGTAGTATTGGGACTAGCGGAATTTACGAGCAGTACTTC. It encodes CASSIGTSGIYEQYF. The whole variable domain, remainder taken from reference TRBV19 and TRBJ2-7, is DGGITQSPKYLFRKEGQNVTLSCEQNLNHDAMYWYRQDPGQGLRLIYYSQIVNDFQKGDIAEGYSVSREKKESFPLTVTSAQKNPTAFYLCASSIGTSGIYEQYFGPGTRLTVT.

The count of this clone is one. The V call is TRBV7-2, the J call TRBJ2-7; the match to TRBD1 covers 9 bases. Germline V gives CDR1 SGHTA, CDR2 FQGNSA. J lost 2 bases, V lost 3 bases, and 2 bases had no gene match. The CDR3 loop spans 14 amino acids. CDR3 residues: CASSLTGGTYEQYF. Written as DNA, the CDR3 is TGTGCCAGCAGCTTGACAGGGGGGACCTACGAGCAGTACTTC.

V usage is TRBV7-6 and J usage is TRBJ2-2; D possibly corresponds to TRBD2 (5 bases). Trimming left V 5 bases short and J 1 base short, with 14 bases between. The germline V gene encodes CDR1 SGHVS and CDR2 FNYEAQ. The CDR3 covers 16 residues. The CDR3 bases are TGTGCCAGCAGCCCTCAGACCCGGGAGAACACCGGGGAGCTGTTTTTT. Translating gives CASSPQTRENTGELFF.

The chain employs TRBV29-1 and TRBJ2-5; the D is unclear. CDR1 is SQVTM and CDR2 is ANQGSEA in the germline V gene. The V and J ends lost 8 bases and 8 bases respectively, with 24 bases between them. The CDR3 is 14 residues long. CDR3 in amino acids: CSYYTPTWRPTQYF. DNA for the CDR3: TGCAGCTATTATACACCTACCTGGCGGCCCACCCAGTACTTC. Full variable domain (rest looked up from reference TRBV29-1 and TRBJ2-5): SAVISQKPSRDICQRGTSLTIQCQVDSQVTMMFWYRQQPGQSLTLIATANQGSEATYESGFVIDKFPISRPNLTFSTLTVSNMSPEDSSIYLCSYYTPTWRPTQYFGPGTRLLVL.

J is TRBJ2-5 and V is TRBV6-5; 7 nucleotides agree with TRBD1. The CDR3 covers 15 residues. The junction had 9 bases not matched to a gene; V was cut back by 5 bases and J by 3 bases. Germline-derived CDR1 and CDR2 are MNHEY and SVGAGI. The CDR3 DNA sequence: TGTGCCAGCAGTCCCTCCTCGGGACAGAAAGAGACCCAGTACTTC. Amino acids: CASSPSSGQKETQYF.

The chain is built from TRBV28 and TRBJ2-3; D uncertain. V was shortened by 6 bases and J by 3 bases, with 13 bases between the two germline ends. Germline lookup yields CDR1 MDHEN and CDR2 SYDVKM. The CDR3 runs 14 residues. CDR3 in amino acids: CASSLQLGTDTQYF. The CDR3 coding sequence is TGTGCCAGCAGCCTCCAGCTAGGAACAGATACGCAGTATTTT.

The CDR3, as DNA: TGTGCCAGCAGCGGAGCTAAACCCCCCACAGATACGCAGTATTTT. Its protein is CASSGAKPPTDTQYF. The rearrangement uses TRBV12-1 and TRBJ2-3; no DNA check was done on the table's D call, TRBD2. TRBV12-1 is deemed a pseudogene. CDR3 length: 15 amino acids.

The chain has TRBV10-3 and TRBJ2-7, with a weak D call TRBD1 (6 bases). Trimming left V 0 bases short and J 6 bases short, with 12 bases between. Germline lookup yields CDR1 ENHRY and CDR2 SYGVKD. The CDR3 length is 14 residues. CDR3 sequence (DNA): TGTGCCATCAGTGAGTCGAAGGGGGTCTCCGAGCAGTACTTC. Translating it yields CAISESKGVSEQYF.

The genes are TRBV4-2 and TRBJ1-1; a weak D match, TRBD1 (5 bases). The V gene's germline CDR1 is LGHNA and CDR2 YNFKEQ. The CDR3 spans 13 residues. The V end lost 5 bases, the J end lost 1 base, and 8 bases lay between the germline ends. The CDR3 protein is CASSWGGNTEAFF. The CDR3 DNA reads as TGTGCCAGCAGCTGGGGGGGGAACACTGAAGCTTTCTTT.

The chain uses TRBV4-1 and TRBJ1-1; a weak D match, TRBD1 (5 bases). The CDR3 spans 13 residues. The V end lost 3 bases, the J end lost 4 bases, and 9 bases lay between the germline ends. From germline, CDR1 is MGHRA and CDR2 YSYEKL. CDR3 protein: CASSQAGPTEAFF. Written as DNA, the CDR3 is TGCGCCAGCAGCCAGGCAGGGCCCACTGAAGCTTTCTTT.

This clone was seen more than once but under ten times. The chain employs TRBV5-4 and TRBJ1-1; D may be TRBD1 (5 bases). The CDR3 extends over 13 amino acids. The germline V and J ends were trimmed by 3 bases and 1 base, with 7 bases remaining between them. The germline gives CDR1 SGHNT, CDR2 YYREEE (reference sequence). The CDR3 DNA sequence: TGTGCCAGCAGCTGGGGGGGGAACACTGAAGCTTTCTTT. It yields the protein CASSWGGNTEAFF.

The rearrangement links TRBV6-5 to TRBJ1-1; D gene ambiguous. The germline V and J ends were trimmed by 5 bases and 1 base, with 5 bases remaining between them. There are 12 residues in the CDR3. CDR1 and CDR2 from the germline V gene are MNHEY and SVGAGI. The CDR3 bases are TGTGCCAGCAGTGCGAGGAACACTGAAGCTTTCTTT. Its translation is CASSARNTEAFF.

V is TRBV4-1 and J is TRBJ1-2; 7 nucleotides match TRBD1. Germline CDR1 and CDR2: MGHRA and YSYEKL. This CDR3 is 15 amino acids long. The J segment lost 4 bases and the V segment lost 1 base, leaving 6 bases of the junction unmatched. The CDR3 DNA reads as TGCGCCAGCAGCCAAGGACAGGGTATCGCCTATGGCTACACCTTC. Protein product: CASSQGQGIAYGYTF.

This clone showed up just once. CDR3 DNA: TGTGCCAGCAGTCCATCGGGGGACTATGGCTACACCTTC. Its translation is CASSPSGDYGYTF. The chain recombines TRBV6-6 with TRBJ1-2; D possibly corresponds to TRBD1 (5 bases). CDR1 is MNHNY and CDR2 is SVGAGI in the germline V gene (reference sequence). Trimming cost V 5 bases and J 3 bases, with 10 bases left between them. This CDR3 spans 13 amino acids.